A selection of T cell receptor beta chains follows, all from one sample in a study of shared clonotypes between healthy human individuals. Generated by immunoSEQ multiplex PCR, the TCRdb table keeps only in-frame clones and is missing some. The sample shows some 380,000 clones, 96% of them seen only once. Specimen: memory CD8+ T cells sorted from blood. The source of these receptors is a man in his thirties or forties in good health. Both conserved end residues are part of each CDR3. A D gene is named only where the DNA matches it firmly. Clone size is not always given. Where it is, it says once, few, many or a class for expanded clones.

CATSREAGIAGRTYNEQFF	TGTGCCACCAGCAGAGAAGCGGGGATAGCCGGGAGGACCTACAATGAGCAGTTCTTC	TRBV15	-	TRBJ2-1	19	TRBD2
CAISLSGGRNYEQYF	TGTGCCATCAGTCTATCAGGAGGCAGGAACTACGAGCAGTACTTC	TRBV10-3	-	TRBJ2-7	15	-
CASSQGLAGAKNIQYF	TGTGCCAGCAGCCAAGGACTAGCCGGCGCCAAAAACATTCAGTACTTC	TRBV14	-	TRBJ2-4	16	TRBD2
CSAIRETQYF	TGCAGTGCTATAAGGGAGACCCAGTACTTC	TRBV20-1	-	TRBJ2-5	10	-
CASRLIQGVAKNIQYF	TGTGCAAGTCGCTTAATCCAGGGTGTAGCCAAAAACATTCAGTACTTC	TRBV12-2	-	TRBJ2-4	16	-
CTSSQDYRSSLYTDTQYF	TGCACCAGCAGCCAAGATTATCGGTCTAGTCTTTACACAGATACGCAGTATTTT	TRBV1	-	TRBJ2-3	18	-
CASSEEWNQPQHF	TGTGCCAGCAGTGAAGAGTGGAATCAGCCCCAGCATTTT	TRBV2	-	TRBJ1-5	13	-
CASTDTYGYTF	TGTGCCAGCACTGACACCTATGGCTACACCTTC	TRBV6-5	-	TRBJ1-2	11	-
CASSLGDGTIQYF	TGCGCCAGCAGCTTGGGGGACGGTACAATTCAGTACTTC	TRBV5-1	-	TRBJ2-4	13	-
CSARRGGNTDTQYF	TGCAGCGCCCGCCGGGGGGGAAACACAGATACGCAGTATTTT	TRBV29-1	-	TRBJ2-3	14	TRBD2
CASSVASAEKNIQYF	TGTGCCAGCAGCGTAGCAAGCGCGGAAAAAAACATTCAGTACTTC	TRBV9	once	TRBJ2-4	15	-
CASSERTSGSYNEQFF	TGTGCCAGCAGTGAAAGGACTAGCGGGAGCTACAATGAGCAGTTCTTC	TRBV6-1	-	TRBJ2-1	16	TRBD2
CASSETTQWNTEAFF	TGCGCCAGCAGCGAAACGACGCAATGGAACACTGAAGCTTTCTTT	TRBV5-1	-	TRBJ1-1	15	-
CAWSQRDEQYF	TGTGCCTGGAGTCAAAGGGACGAGCAGTACTTC	TRBV30	-	TRBJ2-7	11	-
CASNFIYGYTF	TGTGCCAGCAATTTCATCTATGGCTACACCTTC	TRBV6-1	-	TRBJ1-2	11	-
CASSLIKGDQPQHF	TGTGCCAGCAGCTTGATTAAAGGGGATCAGCCCCAGCATTTT	TRBV7-9	-	TRBJ1-5	14	-
CASSTGLAGGRLYNEQFF	TGTGCCAGTAGTACAGGACTAGCGGGAGGGCGGCTGTACAATGAGCAGTTCTTC	TRBV19	-	TRBJ2-1	18	TRBD2
CASSSTSSSYNSPLHF	TGCGCCAGCAGCTCTACTTCAAGCTCCTATAATTCACCCCTCCACTTT	TRBV5-1	-	TRBJ1-6	16	-
CAIVQGTEAFF	TGCGCCATCGTACAGGGGACTGAAGCTTTCTTT	TRBV5-1	-	TRBJ1-1	11	TRBD1
CASSESSSYNEQFF	TGTGCCAGCAGTGAATCCAGCTCCTACAATGAGCAGTTCTTC	TRBV25-1	-	TRBJ2-1	14	-
CASSRDRGELSYGGYTF	TGTGCCAGCAGCAGGGACAGGGGGGAGCTCTCATATGGTGGCTACACCTTC	TRBV7-9	-	TRBJ1-2	17	TRBD1
CASSDFGQGGKNIQYF	TGTGCCAGCAGTGATTTCGGACAGGGAGGCAAAAACATTCAGTACTTC	TRBV25-1	-	TRBJ2-4	16	TRBD1
CASSLYRSYEQYF	TGTGCCAGCAGTTTATACAGGTCCTACGAGCAGTACTTC	TRBV28	-	TRBJ2-7	13	-
CASRGSSPLHF	TGTGCCAGCAGGGGCAGCTCACCCCTCCACTTT	TRBV6-6	-	TRBJ1-6	11	-
CASSPQGYGYTF	TGTGCCAGCAGCCCTCAGGGCTATGGCTACACCTTC	TRBV6-5	-	TRBJ1-2	12	-
CASSLVTGNGYTF	TGTGCCAGCAGTTTAGTGACAGGGAATGGCTACACCTTC	TRBV28	-	TRBJ1-2	13	TRBD1
CASSAYRGYEQYF	TGCGCCAGCAGCGCCTACAGGGGCTACGAGCAGTACTTC	TRBV5-1	-	TRBJ2-7	13	TRBD1
CASRGDISYEQYF	TGTGCCAGTAGGGGGGACATATCCTACGAGCAGTACTTC	TRBV19	-	TRBJ2-7	13	-
CATSRDGGTSRDTQYF	TGTGCCACCAGCAGAGATGGAGGTACTAGCAGAGATACGCAGTATTTT	TRBV15	-	TRBJ2-3	16	-
CASSSPGQGQFF	TGTGCCAGCAGCTCACCGGGACAGGGGCAGTTCTTC	TRBV7-9	few	TRBJ2-1	12	TRBD1
CASSVNSQETQYF	TGTGCCAGCAGCGTAAATAGCCAGGAGACCCAGTACTTC	TRBV9	-	TRBJ2-5	13	-
CASSYPTGTYEQYF	TGTGCCAGCAGTTACCCGACAGGAACCTACGAGCAGTACTTC	TRBV6-5	-	TRBJ2-7	14	-
CASSVRERGDTQYF	TGTGCCAGCTCAGTCCGGGAAAGGGGGGATACGCAGTATTTT	TRBV18	-	TRBJ2-3	14	-
CATGKGGGYNEQFF	TGTGCCACCGGAAAGGGAGGGGGGTACAATGAGCAGTTCTTC	TRBV10-3	-	TRBJ2-1	14	-
CASSRSTGTGGTEAFF	TGTGCCAGCAGTCGATCGACCGGGACAGGGGGGACTGAAGCTTTCTTT	TRBV28	-	TRBJ1-1	16	TRBD1
CATSREAKDYEQYF	TGTGCCACCAGCAGAGAGGCAAAAGACTACGAGCAGTACTTC	TRBV15	once	TRBJ2-7	14	-
CASSLGAGTGRETQYF	TGTGCCAGCAGCTTGGGGGCCGGGACAGGACGAGAGACCCAGTACTTC	TRBV5-8	-	TRBJ2-5	16	TRBD1
CASSLGLSWGYTF	TGCGCCAGCAGCTTGGGACTCAGCTGGGGCTACACCTTC	TRBV5-1	-	TRBJ1-2	13	-
CASSEHGQETQYF	TGTGCCAGCAGTGAACACGGCCAAGAGACCCAGTACTTC	TRBV28	once	TRBJ2-5	13	-
CASSQNPLAGGRNF	TGCGCCAGCAGCCAGAACCCACTAGCGGGAGGGCGAAACTTC	TRBV4-1	-	TRBJ2-4	14	TRBD2
CTSSHHNEQFF	TGCACCAGCAGTCATCATAATGAGCAGTTCTTC	TRBV1	-	TRBJ2-1	11	-
CASMGGTSGNNEQFF	TGTGCCAGCATGGGGGGGACTAGCGGAAACAATGAGCAGTTCTTC	TRBV28	-	TRBJ2-1	15	TRBD2
CASSLGGGLAGAEQYF	TGTGCCAGCAGCTTAGGGGGTGGGCTAGCGGGAGCCGAGCAGTACTTC	TRBV11-2	-	TRBJ2-7	16	TRBD2
CASSLFNEQFF	TGTGCCAGCAGCTTGTTTAATGAGCAGTTCTTC	TRBV5-4	-	TRBJ2-1	11	-
CASSAGLAGGQTEQFF	TGCGCCAGCAGCGCGGGACTAGCGGGAGGGCAGACTGAGCAGTTCTTC	TRBV5-1	-	TRBJ2-1	16	TRBD2
CASSEHDTGELFF	TGTGCCAGCTCAGAACACGACACCGGGGAGCTGTTTTTT	TRBV18	-	TRBJ2-2	13	-
CASTQVGTSGYEQYF	TGCGCCAGCACCCAAGTGGGGACTAGCGGCTACGAGCAGTACTTC	TRBV23-1	-	TRBJ2-7	15	TRBD2
CASGDSGRETQYF	TGTGCCAGCGGGGACAGCGGTCGAGAGACCCAGTACTTC	TRBV28	-	TRBJ2-5	13	TRBD1
CASSPGTKQETQYF	TGCGCCAGCAGCCCCGGGACAAAACAAGAGACCCAGTACTTC	TRBV5-1	-	TRBJ2-5	14	-
CASSLFRGANYGYTF	TGTGCCAGCAGTTTATTCAGGGGGGCTAACTATGGCTACACCTTC	TRBV28	-	TRBJ1-2	15	TRBD1
CASSLTGQGRNNEQFF	TGTGCCAGCAGTTTAACGGGACAGGGAAGGAACAATGAGCAGTTCTTC	TRBV28	-	TRBJ2-1	16	TRBD1
CASSQVLSGGLGRETQYF	TGCGCCAGCAGCCAAGTACTCTCCGGCGGGCTGGGACGAGAGACCCAGTACTTC	TRBV4-1	-	TRBJ2-5	18	-